The 9 T cell receptor beta chains below come from one sample, sequenced in a study of beta chain features in type 1 diabetes. Expressed TCRB transcripts were sequenced because the isolated RNA had all been reverse transcribed beforehand. This table comes from immunoSEQ multiplex PCR, and its TCRdb copy is limited to in-frame clones, with some not included. The data show under 150,000 clones, 40% to 55% seen once. The sample comprised Tregs from blood. These TCRs come from a man aged 18 to 35 in good health.

This rearrangement joins TRBV7-9 to TRBJ1-1, with D maybe TRBD1 (5 bases). The CDR3 has 14 amino acids. Trimming took 1 base from V and 5 from J, leaving 11 bases between them. In germline, CDR1 is SEHNR, CDR2 FQNEAQ (reference sequence). The DNA of the CDR3 is TGTGCCAGCAGCTTAGTCCCGGGGGGGACTGAAGCTTTCTTT. Translated, it gives CASSLVPGGTEAFF.

Only a few counts were recorded for this clone. V is TRBV6-6 and J is TRBJ1-5; no reliable D call. The CDR3 has 15 residues. Trimming cost V 2 bases and J 0 bases, with 8 bases left between them. The V gene's germline CDR1 is MNHNY and CDR2 SVGAGI (reference sequence). CDR3 coding DNA: TGTGCCAGCAGTTACGCGAGCGCTAGCAATCAGCCCCAGCATTTT. This encodes CASSYASASNQPQHF.

J is TRBJ2-3 and V is TRBV15, with 7 bases that match TRBD2. The CDR3 is made up of 13 amino acids. Germline CDR1 is LNHNV and CDR2 is YYDKDF (reference sequence). The ends lost 5 bases at V and 3 bases at J; junction bases unmatched: 2. This CDR3 reads CATSWGGTDTQYF. The CDR3 DNA sequence: TGTGCCACCAGCTGGGGGGGGACAGATACGCAGTATTTT.

This clone has only a few counts. The rearrangement uses TRBV5-1 and TRBJ2-2; D is possibly TRBD2 (5 bases). Germline CDR1 is SGHRS and CDR2 is YFSETQ. The CDR3 sequence is 16 residues long. V dropped 0 bases and J dropped 4 bases, with 13 bases sitting between them. CDR3 sequence: CASSLGATAGTGELFF. The CDR3 DNA sequence: TGCGCCAGCAGCTTGGGCGCTACCGCGGGCACCGGGGAGCTGTTTTTT.

This clone was picked up a small number of times. The V call is TRBV25-1, the J call TRBJ2-4, with D possibly TRBD1 on 5 matching bases. This CDR3 region has 15 residues. Germline-derived CDR1 and CDR2 are MGHDK and SYGVNS. The V gene lost 4 bases and the J gene lost 1 base, with 11 bases spanning the gap. The CDR3 region has the DNA TGTGCCAGCAGTGTTCCTGGGGCGGCCAAAAACATTCAGTACTTC. It encodes CASSVPGAAKNIQYF.

This clone was counted a few times. The chain employs TRBV13 and TRBJ2-7; 7 nucleotides align to TRBD1. Losses at the gene ends were 1 base for V and 2 bases for J; bases not matched to a gene: 5. Germline CDR1 reads PRHDT; CDR2 reads FYEKMQ (reference sequence). The CDR3 is 15 residues long. CDR3 nucleotides: TGTGCCAGCAGCTTAGCCAGACAGGGAGCCTACGAGCAGTACTTC. Its translation: CASSLARQGAYEQYF.

The gene calls are TRBV5-1 and TRBJ1-6; D not resolved. This CDR3 region has 15 residues. Germline lookup yields CDR1 SGHRS and CDR2 YFSETQ. Trimming cost V 4 bases and J 4 bases, with 12 bases left between them. CDR3: CASSPSGWYNSPLHF. The CDR3 nucleotides are TGCGCCAGCAGCCCATCGGGGTGGTATAATTCACCCCTCCACTTT.

This clone appeared a few times. This chain links TRBV18 with TRBJ1-2, with D tentatively TRBD1 (5 bases). The germline V gene encodes CDR1 KGHSH and CDR2 LQKENI. The CDR3 covers 15 residues. Trimming pared 1 base from V and 0 bases from J, leaving 9 bases between. The CDR3 loop reads CASSPRVTANYGYTF. CDR3 nucleotides: TGTGCCAGCTCACCACGCGTGACAGCTAACTATGGCTACACCTTC.

This clone was found once. The chain recombines TRBV4-1 with TRBJ2-2; D not certain. Germline V gene lookup returns CDR1 MGHRA and CDR2 YSYEKL. V gave up 1 base and J gave up 0 bases, with 3 bases separating them. The length of the CDR3 is 14 residues. The CDR3 coding sequence is TGCGCCAGCAGCCAAGGCGCGAACACCGGGGAGCTGTTTTTT. Amino acid sequence: CASSQGANTGELFF.